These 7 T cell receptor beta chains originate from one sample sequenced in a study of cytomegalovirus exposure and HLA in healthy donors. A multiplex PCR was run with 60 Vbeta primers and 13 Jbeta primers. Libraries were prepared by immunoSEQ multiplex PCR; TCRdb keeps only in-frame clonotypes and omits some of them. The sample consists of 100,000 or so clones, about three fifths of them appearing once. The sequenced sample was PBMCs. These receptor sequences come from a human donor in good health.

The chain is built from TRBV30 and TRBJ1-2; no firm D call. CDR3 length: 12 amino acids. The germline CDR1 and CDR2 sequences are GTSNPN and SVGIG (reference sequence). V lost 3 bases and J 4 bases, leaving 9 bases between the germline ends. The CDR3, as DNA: TGTGCCTGGAGCTTCCACGGCTATGGCTACACCTTC. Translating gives CAWSFHGYGYTF.

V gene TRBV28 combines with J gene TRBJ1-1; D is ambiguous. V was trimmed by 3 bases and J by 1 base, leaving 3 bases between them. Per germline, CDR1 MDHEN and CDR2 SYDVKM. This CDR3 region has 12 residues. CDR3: CASSFGNTEAFF. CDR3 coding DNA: TGTGCCAGCAGTTTCGGGAACACTGAAGCTTTCTTT.

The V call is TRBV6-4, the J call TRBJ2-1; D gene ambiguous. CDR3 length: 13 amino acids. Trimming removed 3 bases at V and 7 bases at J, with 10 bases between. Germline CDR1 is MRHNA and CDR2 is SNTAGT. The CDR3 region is CASSDNERNEQFF. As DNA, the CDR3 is TGTGCCAGCAGTGATAATGAGAGGAATGAGCAGTTCTTC.

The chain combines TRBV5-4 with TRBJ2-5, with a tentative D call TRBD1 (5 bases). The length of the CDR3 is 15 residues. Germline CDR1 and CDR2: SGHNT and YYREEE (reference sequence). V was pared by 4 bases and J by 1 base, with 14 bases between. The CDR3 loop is CASSQKTVAQETQYF. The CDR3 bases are TGTGCCAGCAGCCAGAAGACAGTAGCCCAAGAGACCCAGTACTTC.

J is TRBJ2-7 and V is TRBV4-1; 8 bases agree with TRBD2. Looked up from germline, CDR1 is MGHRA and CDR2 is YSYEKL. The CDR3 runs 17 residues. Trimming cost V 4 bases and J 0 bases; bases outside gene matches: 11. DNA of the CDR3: TGCGCCAGCAGCCTTCTACCCCTAGCGGGTAACTCCTACGAGCAGTACTTC. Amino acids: CASSLLPLAGNSYEQYF.

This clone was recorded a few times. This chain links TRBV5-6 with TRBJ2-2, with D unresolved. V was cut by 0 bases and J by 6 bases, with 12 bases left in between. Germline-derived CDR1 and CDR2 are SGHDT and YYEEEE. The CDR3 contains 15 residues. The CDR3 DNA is TGTGCCAGCAGCTTGGCGACAAGAAGTCCCGGGGAGCTGTTTTTT. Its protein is CASSLATRSPGELFF. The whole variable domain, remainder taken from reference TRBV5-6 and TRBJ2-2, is DAGVTQSPTHLIKTRGQQVTLRCSPKSGHDTVSWYQQALGQGPQFIFQYYEEEERQRGNFPDRFSGHQFPNYSSELNVNALLLGDSALYLCASSLATRSPGELFFGEGSRLTVL.

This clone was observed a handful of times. The CDR3 nucleotides are TGTGCCAGCAGGCTAGCGGGAAACTCCTACAATGAGCAGTTCTTC. It codes for CASRLAGNSYNEQFF. V usage is TRBV27 and J usage is TRBJ2-1, with 9 bases that match TRBD2. The V gene's germline CDR1 is MNHEY and CDR2 SMNVEV (reference sequence). The J segment lost 0 bases and the V segment lost 6 bases, leaving 3 bases of the junction unmatched. The CDR3 sequence is 15 residues long.